The 25 T cell receptor beta chains below all came from one sample that was sequenced in a study of PD-1 blockade in classical Hodgkin lymphoma. Noted time point: newly diagnosed, previously untreated cHL patient sample. The method was immunoSEQ multiplex PCR; TCRdb's version includes in-frame clones alone and lacks a portion of them. Altogether approximately 17,000 clones are present, roughly four fifths being singletons, with the ten largest covering 8.4%. Sequenced material: peripheral blood mononuclear cells (PBMCs). These TCRs come from a human donor with classical Hodgkin lymphoma.

To note about this clone: Germline is not matched at one junction end, which may reflect a read error. J is TRBJ2-7 and V is TRBV5-8, with 11 nucleotides matching TRBD2. CDR3 length: 13 amino acids. The germline CDR1 and CDR2 sequences are SGHTS and YDEGEE. This CDR3 reads CASSPIAGGPGGF. In nucleotides, the CDR3 is TGTGCCAGCAGCCCGATAGCGGGAGGGCCTGGGGGGTTC. Looking up the rest from reference TRBV5-8 and TRBJ2-7 gives the full variable domain: EAGVTQSPTHLIKTRGQQATLRCSPISGHTSVYWYQQALGLGLQFLLWYDEGEERNRGNFPPRFSGRQFPNYSSELNVNALELEDSALYLCASSPIAGGPGGFGPGTRLTVT.

CDR3 protein: CASRRGREGADTQYF. The CDR3 nucleotides are TGTGCCAGCAGGAGAGGTCGGGAGGGGGCAGATACGCAGTATTTT. The V call is TRBV6-1, the J call TRBJ2-3; TRBD2 aligns across 8 bases. The CDR3 has 15 amino acids. V was pared by 6 bases and J by 4 bases, with 9 bases of the junction left unmatched. The germline CDR1 and CDR2 sequences are MNHNS and SASEGT.

In its sample, this clone ranks as large. The V gene is TRBV6-1, the J gene TRBJ2-2; 9 nucleotides match TRBD1. With 7 bases clipped from V and 5 bases from J, the junction kept 5 bases outside the gene matches. This CDR3 spans 14 amino acids. Germline values: CDR1 MNHNS, CDR2 SASEGT. CDR3 region: CASTGDRDTGELFF. The DNA of the CDR3 is TGTGCCAGCACAGGGGACAGGGATACCGGGGAGCTGTTTTTT.

This clone was counted a few times. The chain has TRBV19 and TRBJ2-3; no clear D. The CDR3 is 15 residues long. Trimming removed 8 bases at V and 3 bases at J, with 18 bases between. Germline V CDR1 and CDR2: LNHDA, SQIVND (reference sequence). Here the CDR3 reads CASRSSAGFTDTQYF. The CDR3, as DNA: TGTGCCAGTCGCTCCAGTGCAGGATTTACAGATACGCAGTATTTT.

This clone is a singleton in its sample. This CDR3 is CASSLTGLPYEQYF. CDR3 coding DNA: TGCGCCAGCAGCTTAACGGGACTCCCCTACGAGCAGTACTTC. The chain joins TRBV5-1 to TRBJ2-7; D is possibly TRBD2 (6 bases). The length of the CDR3 is 14 residues. CDR1 SGHRS and CDR2 YFSETQ come from the germline V gene. Trimming shortened V by 2 bases and J by 2 bases, and 11 bases separated the two germline ends. Complete variable domain (other parts from reference TRBV5-1 and TRBJ2-7): KAGVTQTPRYLIKTRGQQVTLSCSPISGHRSVSWYQQTPGQGLQFLFEYFSETQRNKGNFPGRFSGRQFSNSRSEMNVSTLELGDSALYLCASSLTGLPYEQYFGPGTRLTVT.

The chain joins TRBV6-5 to TRBJ1-1; TRBD1 matches at 8 bases. This CDR3 comprises 15 residues. V gave up 5 bases and J gave up 1 base; unmatched junction bases: 6. The germline gives CDR1 MNHEY, CDR2 SVGAGI. CDR3 in DNA: TGTGCCAGCAGTCAATCCGGGACAGGGAACACTGAAGCTTTCTTT. This codes for CASSQSGTGNTEAFF.

This clone was detected only once. This chain uses TRBV27 with TRBJ2-7, with TRBD2 as a possible D gene (7 bases). This CDR3 has 17 residues. Germline V gene lookup returns CDR1 MNHEY and CDR2 SMNVEV (reference sequence). Trimming took off 3 bases at V and 4 bases at J, with 22 bases between the two ends. The CDR3: CASSFHLVGGGPYEQYF. The CDR3 region has the DNA TGTGCCAGCAGTTTCCATCTAGTTGGCGGGGGCCCTTACGAGCAGTACTTC.

This clone was seen only once. The chain is built from TRBV5-1 and TRBJ2-1; D gene unclear. Germline CDR1 SGHRS, CDR2 YFSETQ. The CDR3 has 14 residues. V was trimmed by 2 bases and J by 3 bases, leaving 9 bases between them. CDR3 sequence (DNA): TGCGCCAGCAGCTTTAGGAACAGCTACAATGAGCAGTTCTTC. Translating gives CASSFRNSYNEQFF. The entire variable domain, with the rest obtained from reference TRBV5-1 and TRBJ2-1, is as follows: KAGVTQTPRYLIKTRGQQVTLSCSPISGHRSVSWYQQTPGQGLQFLFEYFSETQRNKGNFPGRFSGRQFSNSRSEMNVSTLELGDSALYLCASSFRNSYNEQFFGPGTRLTVL.

This clone was counted once. CDR3 region: CASTRRSTNYGYTF. CDR3 sequence (DNA): TGTGCCAGTACCCGCCGTTCTACTAACTATGGCTACACCTTC. J is TRBJ1-2 and V is TRBV19; no clear D gene. The CDR3 loop spans 14 amino acids. Germline lookup yields CDR1 LNHDA and CDR2 SQIVND (reference sequence). V lost 7 bases and J lost 0, with 12 bases in between.

This clone has a handful of counts. The chain employs TRBV7-9 and TRBJ2-3, with D unclear. Germline values: CDR1 SEHNR, CDR2 FQNEAQ (reference sequence). This CDR3 is 16 amino acids long. V was cut by 5 bases and J by 0 bases, with 15 bases left in between. The CDR3 sequence: CASSRRVSLSTDTQYF. In nucleotides, the CDR3 is TGTGCCAGCAGCCGAAGGGTCAGCCTTAGCACAGATACGCAGTATTTT. The full variable domain, its missing parts supplied by reference TRBV7-9 and TRBJ2-3, is DTGVSQNPRHKITKRGQNVTFRCDPISEHNRLYWYRQTLGQGPEFLTYFQNEAQLEKSRLLSDRFSAERPKGSFSTLEIQRTEQGDSAMYLCASSRRVSLSTDTQYFGPGTRLTVL.

The chain uses TRBV10-3 and TRBJ1-2, with a weak D call TRBD1 (6 bases). Germline-derived CDR1 and CDR2 are ENHRY and SYGVKD. This CDR3 region has 13 residues. The ends were cut back, 5 bases at V and 5 bases at J, with 12 bases in the middle. DNA of the CDR3: TGTGCCATCAGTCCCGCTGGACAGTATGGCTACACCTTC. Translated: CAISPAGQYGYTF.

The V and J genes are TRBV28 and TRBJ2-7; maybe TRBD2 (5 bases). V was shortened by 2 bases and J by 3 bases, with 14 bases between the two germline ends. This CDR3 has 15 residues. Germline V CDR1 and CDR2: MDHEN, SYDVKM. For the CDR3, the DNA is TGTGCCAGCAGTTTAGCCGGAGGCGAATACTACGAGCAGTACTTC. Translation: CASSLAGGEYYEQYF. Looking up the rest from reference TRBV28 and TRBJ2-7 gives the full variable domain: DVKVTQSSRYLVKRTGEKVFLECVQDMDHENMFWYRQDPGLGLRLIYFSYDVKMKEKGDIPEGYSVSREKKERFSLILESASTNQTSMYLCASSLAGGEYYEQYFGPGTRLTVT.

J is TRBJ1-1 and V is TRBV6-5; D ambiguous. Germline V lookup: CDR1 MNHEY, CDR2 SVGAGI. The germline V and J ends were trimmed by 6 bases and 5 bases, with 10 bases remaining between them. This CDR3 spans 12 amino acids. CDR3 sequence: CASRTEGTEAFF. The CDR3 nucleotides are TGTGCCAGCAGGACCGAAGGGACTGAAGCTTTCTTT.

The rearrangement links TRBV19 to TRBJ1-2; 8 bases line up with TRBD1. The length of the CDR3 is 17 residues. Germline CDR1 is LNHDA and CDR2 is SQIVND (reference sequence). Trimming at V came to 4 bases and at J to 8 bases, leaving 18 bases not matched to a gene. DNA of the CDR3: TGTGCCAGTAGTACACTACGACAGGGGCAATTGCGAGTAGGCTACACCTTC. Its translation: CASSTLRQGQLRVGYTF.

The chain employs TRBV19 and TRBJ2-7; 9 bases align to TRBD1. This CDR3 is 16 amino acids long. V was pared by 5 bases and J by 3 bases, with 11 bases of the junction left unmatched. Germline V CDR1 and CDR2: LNHDA, SQIVND (reference sequence). The CDR3 protein is CASSVYPGTGNYEQYF. CDR3 DNA: TGTGCCAGTAGTGTCTATCCCGGGACAGGGAACTACGAGCAGTACTTC. The full variable domain, its missing parts supplied by reference TRBV19 and TRBJ2-7, is DGGITQSPKYLFRKEGQNVTLSCEQNLNHDAMYWYRQDPGQGLRLIYYSQIVNDFQKGDIAEGYSVSREKKESFPLTVTSAQKNPTAFYLCASSVYPGTGNYEQYFGPGTRLTVT.

This clone has just a few counts. V usage is TRBV5-1 and J usage is TRBJ1-5; D unresolved. CDR1 is SGHRS, CDR2 YFSETQ, per germline. The length of the CDR3 is 15 residues. With 5 bases removed from V and 1 base from J, the gap between germline ends came to 13 bases. The CDR3 DNA reads TGCGCCAGCAGGAGAACGACGGAGAGCAATCAGCCCCAGCATTTT. This sequence encodes CASRRTTESNQPQHF.

A few counts support this clone. The chain recombines TRBV27 with TRBJ2-3; 10 nucleotides match TRBD2. Unmatched junction bases numbered 5, after V lost 6 bases and J lost 2 bases. Germline CDR1 MNHEY, CDR2 SMNVEV (reference sequence). This CDR3 is built from 15 residues. The CDR3 spells CASRILAGDTDTQYF. In DNA, the CDR3 is TGTGCCAGCAGGATTCTAGCGGGGGACACAGATACGCAGTATTTT.

The rearrangement links TRBV6-1 to TRBJ1-3; D unresolved. Germline V gene sequence: CDR1 MNHNS, CDR2 SASEGT. The CDR3 is 15 residues long. Trimming pared 2 bases from V and 0 bases from J, leaving 8 bases between. The CDR3 sequence: CASSESWGSGNTIYF. The CDR3 region has the DNA TGTGCCAGCAGTGAATCCTGGGGCTCTGGAAACACCATATATTTT.

The CDR3 spells CASSPPKGGAYEQYF. For the CDR3, the DNA is TGTGCCAGCAGCCCACCCAAGGGAGGAGCCTACGAGCAGTACTTC. The chain joins TRBV6-1 to TRBJ2-7, with D tentatively TRBD2 (6 bases). From germline, CDR1 is MNHNS and CDR2 SASEGT. The CDR3 length is 15 residues. Deletions cut 6 bases from V and 2 bases from J, with 17 bases between.

The chain couples TRBV14 to TRBJ2-7; D not certain. Trimming removed 4 bases at V and 0 bases at J, with 10 bases between. Germline V gene data show CDR1 as SGHDN and CDR2 as FVKESK. The CDR3 runs to 14 residues. CDR3 coding DNA: TGTGCCAGCAGCCGGATGGGCGACTCCTACGAGCAGTACTTC. It encodes CASSRMGDSYEQYF. The variable domain in full, with the rest retrieved from reference TRBV14 and TRBJ2-7, is EAGVTQFPSHSVIEKGQTVTLRCDPISGHDNLYWYRRVMGKEIKFLLHFVKESKQDESGMPNNRFLAERTGGTYSTLKVQPAELEDSGVYFCASSRMGDSYEQYFGPGTRLTVT.

The chain employs TRBV6-6 and TRBJ1-1; D might be TRBD1 (5 bases). The V and J ends lost 2 bases and 11 bases respectively, with 18 bases between them. The CDR3 consists of 14 residues. Germline CDR1 is MNHNY and CDR2 is SVGAGI (reference sequence). In nucleotides, the CDR3 is TGTGCCAGCAGTTACATAGCAGGGAGGTGGTCGGCTTTCTTT. Translation gives CASSYIAGRWSAFF.

Concerning this clone: At one end, the junction sequence differs from germline, possibly due to a read error. The chain has TRBV15 and TRBJ2-2; 9 bases fit TRBD1. The V gene's germline CDR1 is LNHNV and CDR2 YYDKDF (reference sequence). CDR3 length equals 19 residues. The CDR3 DNA sequence: TGTGCCACCAGCGGAGAGAAGCTTCCGGGACAGGGTTTCACCGGGGAGCTGTTTTTT. As protein: CATSGEKLPGQGFTGELFF.

The V call is TRBV10-3, the J call TRBJ1-4; the D gene is possibly TRBD1 (5 bases). V shed 2 bases and J shed 8 bases, with 21 bases lying between them. Germline V gene lookup returns CDR1 ENHRY and CDR2 SYGVKD. CDR3 size: 17 residues. CDR3 bases: TGTGCCATCAGTGAGCCTTCGGGACGGCCCGAGGGAGAAAAACTGTTTTTT. Translated, it gives CAISEPSGRPEGEKLFF.

The chain uses TRBV5-4 and TRBJ2-7; maybe TRBD1 (5 bases). CDR1 is SGHNT and CDR2 is YYREEE in the germline V gene (reference sequence). V lost 5 bases and J 3 bases, leaving 18 bases between the germline ends. The length of the CDR3 is 15 residues. The CDR3 bases are TGTGCCAGCAGTCCAGGGTTCTCTCCGAACTACGAGCAGTACTTC. Translating it yields CASSPGFSPNYEQYF.

This clone occurred a few times. This sequence joins TRBV19 and TRBJ2-3; D is unclear. Germline V gene lookup returns CDR1 LNHDA and CDR2 SQIVND (reference sequence). V was cut by 3 bases and J by 3 bases, with 10 bases left in between. This CDR3 region has 14 residues. The CDR3 coding sequence is TGTGCCAGTAGTATTACGCTCTTAACAGATACGCAGTATTTT. Amino acids: CASSITLLTDTQYF.